This passage covers 20 T cell receptor beta chains from one sample sequenced in a study of cytomegalovirus exposure and HLA in healthy donors. Primers for the PCR totalled 60 Vbeta and 13 Jbeta. Sequencing used immunoSEQ multiplex PCR; TCRdb keeps in-frame clones, though not all of them. The table for this sample gives tens of thousands of clones. The sequenced sample consisted of PBMCs. These receptors originate from a woman aged 40 to 50 in good health and CMV-seronegative.

The CDR3 is CATSKFSGSNIQYF. The CDR3 region has the DNA TGTGCCACCAGCAAGTTTAGCGGGAGCAACATTCAGTACTTC. The V gene is TRBV15, the J gene TRBJ2-4; TRBD2 matches at 9 bases. The CDR3 has 14 residues. Per the germline V gene, CDR1 is LNHNV and CDR2 is YYDKDF (reference sequence). V trimming: 4 bases; J trimming: 7 bases; junction bases outside the gene matches: 5.

The V and J genes are TRBV5-1 and TRBJ1-5; D is unclear. The CDR3 sequence is 15 residues long. V was cut by 3 bases and J by 2 bases, with 12 bases left in between. CDR1 and CDR2 (germline): SGHRS, YFSETQ. In nucleotides, the CDR3 is TGCGCCAGCAGCTCCGGGGAGGGAGGCAATCAGCCCCAGCATTTT. Translated, it gives CASSSGEGGNQPQHF.

The chain recombines TRBV14 with TRBJ2-1, with D possibly matching TRBD1 (6 bases). V lost 3 bases to trimming and J lost 1 base, with 13 bases between them. The length of the CDR3 is 16 residues. Germline-derived CDR1 and CDR2 are SGHDN and FVKESK. The CDR3 DNA follows: TGTGCCAGCAGCCAGGGAATCGGACAGTCCTACAATGAGCAGTTCTTC. This gives the protein CASSQGIGQSYNEQFF.

The rearrangement uses TRBV7-2 and TRBJ1-5; D is unresolved. V lost 6 bases and J lost 1, with 13 bases in between. Germline values: CDR1 SGHTA, CDR2 FQGNSA. The CDR3 covers 15 residues. For the CDR3, the DNA is TGTGCCAGCAGGTCGGACCCGGGGAGCAATCAGCCCCAGCATTTT. Translated, it gives CASRSDPGSNQPQHF.

The CDR3 DNA is TGTGCCTGGAGGGACAGGGGAGGCAATCAGCCCCAGCATTTT. Protein sequence: CAWRDRGGNQPQHF. This chain joins TRBV30 and TRBJ1-5; 9 nucleotides align to TRBD1. This CDR3 is built from 14 residues. Germline loops: CDR1 GTSNPN, CDR2 SVGIG (reference sequence). V shed 3 bases, J shed 2 bases, and the junction held 2 bases outside the gene matches.

The chain is built from TRBV6-5 and TRBJ1-2, with TRBD1 matching over 7 bases. Per the germline V gene, CDR1 is MNHEY and CDR2 is SVGAGI. V shed 3 bases, J shed 4 bases, and the junction held 2 bases outside the gene matches. The CDR3 length is 13 residues. The CDR3 nucleotides read TGTGCCAGCAGTTATAGACAGGGCTATGGCTACACCTTC. Its protein product is CASSYRQGYGYTF.

The genes are TRBV5-5 and TRBJ2-6; D perhaps matches TRBD1 (6 bases). The V and J ends lost 3 bases and 3 bases respectively, with 13 bases between them. In germline, CDR1 is SGHKS, CDR2 YYEKEE (reference sequence). The length of the CDR3 is 16 residues. The CDR3: CASSSNRVSGANVLTF. In DNA form, the CDR3 reads TGTGCCAGCAGCTCGAACAGGGTTAGTGGGGCCAACGTCCTGACTTTC.

The chain uses TRBV19 and TRBJ2-7, with D tentatively TRBD2 (5 bases). Trimming shortened V by 9 bases and J by 2 bases, and 17 bases separated the two germline ends. Looked up from germline, CDR1 is LNHDA and CDR2 is SQIVND (reference sequence). This CDR3 is built from 14 residues. The CDR3 region has the DNA TGTGCCAGCCCGTGGGAGAAGTGGGCCTACGAGCAGTACTTC. This codes for CASPWEKWAYEQYF.

The chain recombines TRBV7-8 with TRBJ2-5; TRBD1 agrees at 9 bases. Germline CDR1 SGHVS, CDR2 FQNEAQ. V dropped 1 base and J dropped 4; count of bases not matched to a gene: 7. The CDR3 has 16 residues. As DNA, the CDR3 is TGTGCCAGCAGCTTAGGACTGGGACAGGGAGGAGAGACCCAGTACTTC. It yields the protein CASSLGLGQGGETQYF.

This sequence joins TRBV4-2 and TRBJ1-6, with TRBD1 matching over 10 bases. The CDR3 contains 14 residues. V was clipped by 4 bases and J by 9 bases; unmatched bases: 3. From germline, CDR1 is LGHNA and CDR2 YNFKEQ. In DNA, the CDR3 is TGTGCCAGCAGCCCAGACAGGGGGCTTTCACCCCTCCACTTT. Protein product: CASSPDRGLSPLHF.

The rearrangement links TRBV19 to TRBJ2-2, with D maybe TRBD1 (6 bases). CDR1 is LNHDA and CDR2 is SQIVND in the germline V gene (reference sequence). V lost 10 bases and J lost 3, with 18 bases in between. The CDR3 contains 15 residues. The CDR3 spells CATPLGAGDTGELFF. The CDR3 DNA follows: TGTGCCACTCCCCTTGGGGCAGGGGACACCGGGGAGCTGTTTTTT.

The rearrangement links TRBV9 to TRBJ2-3, with 8 positions matching TRBD2. Germline values: CDR1 SGDLS, CDR2 YYNGEE. V dropped 0 bases and J dropped 0; count of bases not matched to a gene: 12. The CDR3 is made up of 19 amino acids. In DNA, the CDR3 is TGTGCCAGCAGCGTAGAGGTAGCGGGGCCAACCGGTAGCACAGATACGCAGTATTTT. Translated: CASSVEVAGPTGSTDTQYF.

The chain joins TRBV15 to TRBJ2-7; D is possibly TRBD1 (5 bases). Germline CDR1 is LNHNV and CDR2 is YYDKDF (reference sequence). This CDR3 has 15 residues. Trimming took off 0 bases at V and 3 bases at J, with 12 bases between the two ends. The CDR3 spells CATSRDLQEIYEQYF. In nucleotides, the CDR3 is TGTGCCACCAGCAGAGATCTACAGGAGATCTACGAGCAGTACTTC.

The chain carries TRBV5-1 and TRBJ1-1; D not certain. V was pared by 1 base and J by 1 base, with 5 bases between. Germline CDR1 is SGHRS and CDR2 is YFSETQ. The length of the CDR3 is 13 residues. CDR3 bases: TGCGCCAGCAGCTTGACAGAGAACACTGAAGCTTTCTTT. This codes for CASSLTENTEAFF.

This chain uses TRBV28 with TRBJ1-3; 10 nucleotides align to TRBD1. The germline V gene has CDR1 MDHEN and CDR2 SYDVKM. CDR3 length: 16 residues. J was trimmed by 1 base and V by 4 bases; bases with no gene match: 4. The CDR3 bases are TGTGCCAGCAGTTACCGGGACAGGGGTTCTGGAAACACCATATATTTT. Its translation: CASSYRDRGSGNTIYF. The complete variable domain, with remaining parts taken from reference TRBV28 and TRBJ1-3, reads DVKVTQSSRYLVKRTGEKVFLECVQDMDHENMFWYRQDPGLGLRLIYFSYDVKMKEKGDIPEGYSVSREKKERFSLILESASTNQTSMYLCASSYRDRGSGNTIYFGEGSWLTVV.

The chain employs TRBV7-8 and TRBJ2-2; 7 bases are a match to TRBD2. Germline V lookup: CDR1 SGHVS, CDR2 FQNEAQ. The CDR3 is 16 amino acids. With V trimmed by 5 bases and J by 1 base, 7 bases remained unmatched. Written as DNA, the CDR3 is TGTGCCAGCAGCCTAGGTGGCGGGGGGAACACCGGGGAGCTGTTTTTT. Protein sequence: CASSLGGGGNTGELFF.

The chain has TRBV6-6 and TRBJ1-2; 10 nucleotides agree with TRBD1. Germline loops: CDR1 MNHNY, CDR2 SVGAGI (reference sequence). The CDR3 length is 16 residues. Unmatched junction bases numbered 6, after V lost 2 bases and J lost 3 bases. The CDR3 loop reads CASSYPTGTGDYGYTF. As DNA, the CDR3 is TGTGCCAGCAGTTACCCAACCGGGACAGGGGACTATGGCTACACCTTC.

This rearrangement joins TRBV11-1 to TRBJ2-5; D remains ambiguous. Trimming took off 1 base at V and 1 base at J, with 7 bases between the two ends. The CDR3 totals 14 residues. Germline values: CDR1 SGHAT, CDR2 FQDESV (reference sequence). The CDR3 DNA follows: TGTGCCAGCAGCTTAGATTCGTTCCAAGAGACCCAGTACTTC. Protein: CASSLDSFQETQYF.

This sequence joins TRBV28 and TRBJ1-1, with unresolved D. The germline CDR1 and CDR2 sequences are MDHEN and SYDVKM. V shed 4 bases and J shed 4 bases, with 13 bases lying between them. This CDR3 comprises 14 residues. CDR3 residues: CASSSPTPGTEAFF. DNA of the CDR3: TGTGCCAGCAGTTCCCCAACCCCGGGCACTGAAGCTTTCTTT.

This clone shows up as medium-sized (0.01 to 0.1%) by frequency. This chain joins TRBV7-9 and TRBJ2-1, with a possible D match to TRBD1 (5 bases). The CDR3 sequence is 14 residues long. Trimming pared 1 base from V and 7 bases from J, leaving 11 bases between. Germline CDR1 reads SEHNR; CDR2 reads FQNEAQ (reference sequence). The CDR3 DNA reads TGTGCCAGCAGCTTAGATGGGGCTCGGAATGAGCAGTTCTTC. Amino acid sequence: CASSLDGARNEQFF.